This TCR beta chain came from a study of blood T cell repertoires in COVID-19. For the study at large: Donors in the United States, Italy and Spain gave samples during acute or convalescent COVID-19. T cells, B-cell-depleted T cells, or PBMCs provided the cDNA or gDNA that served as material.

CDR1 is SGHTA and CDR2 is FQGNSA in the germline V gene. CDR3 length: 14 residues. With 5 bases removed from V and 1 base from J, the gap between germline ends came to 9 bases. Sequencing was performed with immunoSEQ multiplex PCR; in TCRdb, only in-frame clones are kept and a portion is missing. The sample records some 200,000 clones, approximately 87% being singletons. V usage is TRBV7-2 and J usage is TRBJ1-5; D is ambiguous. This TCR was recovered from a woman between 65 and 79 years old with acute or convalescent COVID-19. The source material was peripheral blood. The CDR3 spells CASSSDFSNQPQHF. In nucleotides, the CDR3 is TGTGCCAGCAGCAGCGACTTCAGCAATCAGCCCCAGCATTTT.